The T cell receptor beta chain described here comes from a study of cytomegalovirus exposure and HLA in healthy donors (dated by TCRdb to between 2016 and 2019). With respect to the entire study: An earlier analysis of about 560 of the donors reported under 300 Gb of sequence data and roughly 120 million unique TCR beta sequences obtained from around 180 million T cells. Roughly 310 gigabases of sequencing data and tens of millions of unique TCR sequences were included in an early release covering about 700 HLA-typed donors. Among the approximately 400 genotyped donors, approximately 82% belonged to the genetic ancestry cluster associated with self-reported Caucasian donors. The study aimed to test whether cataloging public T cell receptors could reveal signatures of past pathogen exposure. The T cell repertoires of some 670 subjects were profiled by immunosequencing and related to cytomegalovirus serostatus. A separate validation cohort of roughly 130 different subjects was used in addition to the roughly 700-subject first cohort. To predict cytomegalovirus infection status, the study brought together high-throughput TCR immunosequencing, statistical association of individual TCRs with disease status, and machine learning. A later analysis re-analyzed previously published TCR beta repertoires from 600 to 850 donors and added high-resolution HLA genotyping to study TCR occurrence patterns. The later analysis used no new phenotypic data to find candidate immune exposures, relying instead on TCR beta sequences and their occurrence across donors. In an earlier analysis of about 590 of the donors, high-throughput TCR beta sequencing was used to judge whether each TCR beta V gene segment behaved as functional or pseudogenic. Donor age, sex, ethnicity and CMV serostatus were collected together with the repertoire data. A later genetic analysis took genome-wide SNP genotypes for about three fifths of the roughly 700 donors and used that subset as a discovery cohort. Every discovery cohort repertoire had been produced on one sequencing platform. HLA typing included class I and class II loci at four-digit resolution. Typing coverage varied by locus: roughly 620-630 donors for A, B, C, DRB1 and DQB1; approximately 500 for DQA1; over 600 for DPA1; approximately 450 for DPB1. A handful of DR-DQ haplotypes were handled as single units for association and clustering because linkage in the cohort was strong. Among about 400 genotyped donors of the cohort, an average of about 240,000 unique TCR beta nucleotide sequences was sequenced per donor, of which roughly 17% were non-productive.

A note on this clone: Its antigen is not yet known. One end of the junction does not line up with germline, which may come from a read error.

Receptor amplification or capture employed the immunoSEQ multiplex PCR assay. The multiplex PCR relied on a mix of 60 forward primers for TCR Vbeta segments and 13 reverse primers for TCR Jbeta segments. Amplification of the CDR3 region of rearranged TCR beta genes was performed with a multiplex PCR assay on genomic DNA. Amplified TCR beta libraries were sequenced as 87-base-pair reads on the Illumina HiSeq System. The source study handled its data this way. Across the 640 or so repertoires, a later analysis counted 60 million to 90 million unique TCR beta chains, 9.5 million to 12 million of which were shared by at least two donors. Raw reads were error-corrected and collapsed into unique sequences with a nearest-neighbor algorithm that merged closely related sequences to remove PCR and sequencing errors. V, D and J gene segments were assigned by aligning CDR3 sequences to IMGT reference sequences. For a sequence to be retained, a match of at least six nucleotides to both a V gene segment and a J gene segment was required. A rearrangement was called productive if the CDR3 had no stop codons and remained in frame with V and J, and every other rearrangement was called non-productive. CDR3 was defined by IMGT convention, running from the second conserved V-encoded cysteine to the conserved J-encoded phenylalanine. The earlier analysis of around 640 of the donors excluded sequences that lacked an unambiguous match to a single V gene segment. In an earlier analysis of approximately 590 of the donors, a V segment was called functional when productive rearrangements were above 56.7%, and segregating when the standard deviation between donors exceeded 5%. A statistical classification framework was built to diagnose cytomegalovirus status from the catalog of TCR beta chain sequences. V and J gene assignment, in a later analysis, came from comparing TCR nucleotide sequences with IMGT/GENE-DB human TR gene sequences. The TCRdist pipeline was used in a later analysis to assign CDR3 sequences and most-parsimonious VDJ recombination scenarios. In a later analysis, each TCR beta chain was defined by its CDR3 amino acid sequence together with its V-gene family, and reads without a unique V-gene family were excluded. As a way to deal with suspected cross-contamination and a sequencing artifact, a later analysis dropped 640 or so nucleotide sequences that were highly shared and had low generation probability. In a later analysis, a clonal expansion index for each public chain was calculated from normalized within-repertoire ranks of inferred template counts. Generation probabilities in a later analysis came from a VDJ recombination model fitted to out-of-frame rearrangements, and those results were checked against IGoR. In a later analysis, hypergeometric tests were used to score TCR-TCR, TCR-HLA and TCR-CMV co-occurrence, with a repertoire-size bias correction applied to TCR pairs. To estimate false discovery rates, a later analysis permuted the HLA or CMV assignments 20 times. In a later analysis, co-occurring TCRs were grouped with DBSCAN, and TCRdist sequence similarity was added when clustering was performed within HLA-allele-positive subsets. Repertoires with fewer than 30,000 or more than 120,000 public chains were left out of co-occurrence clustering, as were four to six repertoires with anomalous nucleotide sharing. Drawn from immuneACCESS, this table holds only the in-frame rearrangements with V and J called that TCRdb kept. Clones are partly lost; checked studies trace under half to an unresolved V gene and leave the rest unexplained. V and J calls and clone size are copied from that table; D and trimming were computed from the DNA. The sample includes around 120,000 clones, with roughly 80% observed a single time. The ten largest make up 30% of the sample.

In total, just over 650 healthy bone marrow donors made up the cohort. At the time of sampling, every cohort member was nominally healthy, though immune exposures that went unrecorded were likely present. The donor was CMV seropositive and was included in the group of 250 to 300 seropositive cohort members. A peripheral blood sample was collected from each donor, and TCR beta sequencing was performed on peripheral blood mononuclear cells. The Qiagen DNeasy Blood Extraction Kit was used to extract genomic DNA from the blood cell samples. Findings and caveats that apply to the study as a whole: Correlated functional status among segregating V segments might be attributable to linkage disequilibrium, but an unknown experimental factor could not be ruled out. At a false discovery rate of 0.05, a later analysis linked around 15,000 TCR beta sequences to specific HLA alleles. In both the original and validation cohorts, the classifier was reported to diagnose cytomegalovirus status with high specificity and sensitivity. Across donors, most TCR sequences were observed very rarely, whereas some public TCRs were present in many individuals. V-gene and J-gene trimming of TCR beta chains was associated with a missense DCLRE1C variant in a later genetic analysis, and the association was replicated in an independent cohort. In a later analysis, HLA-associated TCR beta chains were found to be more clonally expanded and to have lower generation probabilities than equally common non-associated chains. A further reported finding was that TCR beta sequences accurately predicted the HLA-A and HLA-B alleles for most subjects in the first cohort. Because some donors lacked HLA typing at each locus, the association tests relied only on the typed subset. When HLA alleles, especially DR and DQ, strongly co-occurred, TCR associations were difficult to assign to individual alleles. In an earlier analysis of roughly 500 of the donors, most TCR beta V segments appeared in productive rearrangements about 87% or about 30% of the time, broadly matching IMGT annotations. In this cohort, only TCR beta chains were sequenced, and detectable features were limited by the absence of alpha or paired-chain data. A later genetic analysis reported fewer N-insertions in productive TCRs among donors in an Asian-associated ancestry cluster than the 666-donor mean. In vitro tests confirmed that a few of the cytomegalovirus-associated TCR beta chains recognize cytomegalovirus antigens. The 87-base-pair reads could not distinguish some IMGT-functional V segments, including TRBV6-2 and TRBV6-3, so those segments were excluded. According to a later analysis, TCR association rates differed among HLA loci, with DRB1 alleles showing the most associated TCRs and HLA-C alleles showing the fewest. The study gave a list of about 150 TCR beta chains associated with cytomegalovirus. According to the authors, the approach could potentially be generalized to other disease states and immunological phenotypes. A later analysis reported that several top co-occurrence clusters appeared linked to parvovirus B19, influenza, CMV and Epstein-Barr virus. In a later analysis, most CMV-associated TCR beta chains were found to appear HLA-restricted, with HLA associations seemingly driven largely by CMV exposure. Seventeen rarely observed V segments, including chromosome 9 orphons, were excluded from the earlier analysis of a few hundred of the donors because counts were too low. The only immune exposure information available for the cohort was CMV serostatus. A cluster of highly shared sequence variants was judged likely to represent a technical artifact of the sequencing pipeline. The presence/absence analyses assumed that sequencing depth was roughly uniform across donors, and that assumption may not be true.

Inclusive of the bounding cysteine and phenylalanine, the CDR3 is 13 residues long. Only CDR3 DNA is held: 39 bases, read in frame from base 1. The germline V gene (reference sequence) supplies CDR1 LNHDA and CDR2 SQIVND. Input material: PBMCs. The chain was built from TRBV19 and TRBJ1-1; possibly the D gene is TRBD1, per 5 matching bases. This clonotype originated in a man aged 60-69 years in good health and CMV-seropositive. The CDR3 corresponds to CASSTVQRQLPSF. The nucleotides are TGTGCCAGTAGTACGGTCCAGAGACAGTTACCCTCTTTT.